A selection of T cell receptor beta chains follows, all from one sample in a study of beta chain features in type 1 diabetes. TCRdb's copy holds only in-frame clones and misses some; the assay was immunoSEQ multiplex PCR. This sample has about 700,000 clones, with roughly 13% found just once. Sequenced material: naive CD4+ T cells from blood. The receptor source for this set is a man aged 18 to 35 with type 1 diabetes. Both conserved end residues are part of each CDR3. D genes are given only for firm matches. Expanded clones get a size class; other rows say once, few or many, or leave the size out.

v_gene,d_gene,abundance,j_gene,CDR3aa,CDR3nt
TRBV21-1,NA,NA,TRBJ1-5,CASSQGDRVQPQHF,TGTGCCAGCAGCCAGGGGGACAGGGTTCAGCCCCAGCATTTT
TRBV4-1,TRBD1,few,TRBJ2-1,CASSHPGQGYNEQFF,TGCGCCAGCAGCCATCCGGGACAGGGGTACAATGAGCAGTTCTTC
TRBV4-1,NA,NA,TRBJ1-2,CASSQGDGYGYTF,TGCGCCAGCAGCCAAGGGGATGGTTATGGCTACACCTTC
TRBV27,NA,NA,TRBJ2-3,CASSLVGSTDTQYF,TGTGCCAGCAGTTTAGTCGGTAGCACAGATACGCAGTATTTT
TRBV6-6,NA,NA,TRBJ1-4,CAIRRDSTNEKLFF,TGTGCCATACGGCGGGATTCCACTAATGAAAAACTGTTTTTT
TRBV6-5,NA,NA,TRBJ1-4,CASSYFGEKLFF,TGTGCCAGCAGTTACTTTGGCGAAAAACTGTTTTTT
TRBV25-1,NA,NA,TRBJ2-3,CASRQRLGPDTQYF,TGTGCCAGCAGACAGCGTTTGGGGCCGGATACGCAGTATTTT
TRBV5-1,NA,few,TRBJ2-1,CASSLGWQNNEQFF,TGCGCCAGCAGCTTGGGATGGCAGAACAATGAGCAGTTCTTC
TRBV4-1,NA,NA,TRBJ1-1,CASSQEGPTNTEAFF,TGCGCCAGCAGCCAAGAAGGCCCTACGAACACTGAAGCTTTCTTT
TRBV5-1,NA,NA,TRBJ1-2,CASRSWTTLIGDYGYTF,TGCGCCAGCCGATCGTGGACAACTCTAATTGGGGACTATGGCTACACCTTC
TRBV6-5,NA,NA,TRBJ2-7,CASSQGRGEQYF,TGTGCCAGCAGTCAAGGCAGGGGTGAGCAGTACTTC
TRBV2,NA,NA,TRBJ1-4,CASTGPLANEKLFF,TGTGCCAGCACCGGGCCCCTTGCTAATGAAAAACTGTTTTTT
TRBV5-1,NA,few,TRBJ2-6,CASSLAEVRDGANVLTF,TGCGCCAGCAGCTTGGCCGAGGTGAGGGATGGGGCCAACGTCCTGACTTTC
TRBV5-1,NA,NA,TRBJ1-6,CASSSADSNSPLHF,TGCGCCAGCAGCTCCGCCGACAGCAATTCACCCCTCCACTTT
TRBV5-1,NA,NA,TRBJ1-6,CASSLEGGGNSPLHF,TGCGCCAGCAGCTTGGAGGGCGGAGGGAATTCACCCCTCCACTTT
TRBV9,TRBD1,NA,TRBJ1-2,CASSEGTGTNYGYTF,TGTGCCAGCAGCGAGGGGACAGGGACGAACTATGGCTACACCTTC
TRBV30,NA,few,TRBJ1-1,CAWSSGVFFRTEAFF,TGTGCCTGGAGTTCCGGAGTTTTCTTCCGTACTGAAGCTTTCTTT
TRBV30,NA,few,TRBJ2-3,CASSGYPDTQYF,TGTGCCTCTTCCGGGTACCCAGATACGCAGTATTTT
TRBV6-5,TRBD1,NA,TRBJ2-1,CASSYSIGTDDNEQFF,TGTGCCAGCAGTTACTCGATAGGGACAGACGACAATGAGCAGTTCTTC
TRBV6-1,TRBD2,few,TRBJ2-5,CASLRASGGQETQYF,TGTGCCAGCCTGAGGGCTAGCGGGGGGCAAGAGACCCAGTACTTC
TRBV30,NA,few,TRBJ1-1,CAWNRELNTEAFF,TGTGCCTGGAACAGGGAACTGAACACTGAAGCTTTCTTT
TRBV7-2,NA,few,TRBJ1-2,CASSFRQVQANYGYTF,TGTGCCAGCAGCTTCAGACAGGTTCAAGCTAACTATGGCTACACCTTC
TRBV7-9,NA,NA,TRBJ1-1,CASSLAKGTPNVVDTEAFF,TGTGCCAGCAGCTTAGCGAAGGGGACTCCAAATGTAGTGGACACTGAAGCTTTCTTT
TRBV2,TRBD1,NA,TRBJ1-2,CASRKLTGAAESYTF,TGTGCCAGCAGGAAGCTGACAGGGGCCGCGGAGAGCTACACCTTC
TRBV6-6,NA,NA,TRBJ1-2,CASSGGTPGYTF,TGTGCCAGCAGTGGAGGGACCCCTGGCTACACCTTC
TRBV9,TRBD2,few,TRBJ2-3,CASSATSGFTDTQYF,TGTGCCAGCAGCGCGACTAGCGGATTCACAGATACGCAGTATTTT
TRBV2,NA,few,TRBJ2-7,CASRRTGPRVEQYF,TGTGCCAGCAGAAGAACGGGCCCCAGGGTCGAGCAGTACTTC
TRBV25-1,NA,NA,TRBJ1-3,CASSEFGGNTIYF,TGTGCCAGCAGTGAATTTGGGGGAAACACCATATATTTT
TRBV27,TRBD2,few,TRBJ2-1,CASSLGSSGVEQFF,TGTGCCAGCAGTTTAGGTTCTAGCGGGGTAGAGCAGTTCTTC
TRBV19,TRBD1,NA,TRBJ1-2,CASSTGTGQYYGYTF,TGTGCCAGTAGTACCGGGACAGGGCAGTACTATGGCTACACCTTC
TRBV5-1,NA,NA,TRBJ2-7,CASSLGDEQYF,TGCGCCAGCAGCTTGGGGGACGAGCAGTACTTC
TRBV29-1,TRBD2,NA,TRBJ2-3,CSGRTSGGVADTQYF,TGCAGCGGACGGACTAGCGGGGGGGTCGCAGATACGCAGTATTTT
TRBV10-3,NA,few,TRBJ1-2,CAIGPLQGNYGYTF,TGTGCCATCGGGCCCTTACAGGGAAACTATGGCTACACCTTC
TRBV7-7,TRBD2,few,TRBJ2-5,CASSFGLAGGQETQYF,TGTGCCAGCAGCTTCGGACTAGCGGGGGGTCAAGAGACCCAGTACTTC
TRBV6-5,NA,NA,TRBJ2-7,CASSYGNSYEQYF,TGTGCCAGCAGTTACGGGAACTCCTACGAGCAGTACTTC
TRBV11-2,NA,NA,TRBJ2-3,CACRGMAGDTQYF,TGTGCCTGTCGAGGTATGGCTGGGGATACGCAGTATTTT
TRBV4-1,TRBD2,NA,TRBJ2-3,CASSREPLWGSGGAGDTQYF,TGCGCCAGCAGCCGGGAACCCCTGTGGGGTAGCGGGGGGGCAGGAGATACGCAGTATTTT
TRBV29-1,NA,NA,TRBJ2-1,CSVGPELSYNEQFF,TGCAGCGTTGGGCCGGAACTCTCCTACAATGAGCAGTTCTTC
TRBV5-1,TRBD1,once,TRBJ1-6,CASSSSGQGSPLHF,TGCGCCAGCAGCTCGTCCGGACAGGGCTCACCCCTCCACTTT
TRBV30,TRBD1,NA,TRBJ1-4,CAWRAGTGVGEKLFF,TGTGCCTGGAGGGCCGGGACAGGGGTTGGTGAAAAACTGTTTTTT